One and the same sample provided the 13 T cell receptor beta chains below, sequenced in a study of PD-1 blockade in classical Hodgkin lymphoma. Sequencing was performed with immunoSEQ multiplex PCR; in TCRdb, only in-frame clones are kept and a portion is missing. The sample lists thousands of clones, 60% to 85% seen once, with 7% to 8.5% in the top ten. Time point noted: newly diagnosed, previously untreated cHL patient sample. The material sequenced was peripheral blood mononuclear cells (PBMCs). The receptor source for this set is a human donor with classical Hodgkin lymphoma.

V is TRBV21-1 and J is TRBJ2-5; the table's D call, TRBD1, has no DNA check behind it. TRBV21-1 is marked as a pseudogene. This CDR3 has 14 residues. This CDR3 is CASSSRQGRETQYF. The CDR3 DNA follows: TGTGCCAGCAGCTCCCGGCAGGGGAGAGAGACCCAGTACTTC.

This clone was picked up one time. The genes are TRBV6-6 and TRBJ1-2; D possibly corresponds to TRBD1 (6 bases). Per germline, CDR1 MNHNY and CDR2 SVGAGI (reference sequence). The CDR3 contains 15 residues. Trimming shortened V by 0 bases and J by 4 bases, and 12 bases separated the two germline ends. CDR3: CASSYSTQGFYGYTF. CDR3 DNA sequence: TGTGCCAGCAGTTACTCGACACAGGGCTTCTATGGCTACACCTTC.

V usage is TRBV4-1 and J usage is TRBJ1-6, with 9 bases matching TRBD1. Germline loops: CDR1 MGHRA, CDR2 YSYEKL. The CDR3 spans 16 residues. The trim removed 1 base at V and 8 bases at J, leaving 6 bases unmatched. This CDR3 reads CASSQVPDRGYSPLHF. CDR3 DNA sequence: TGCGCCAGCAGCCAAGTTCCGGACAGGGGATATTCACCCCTCCACTTT.

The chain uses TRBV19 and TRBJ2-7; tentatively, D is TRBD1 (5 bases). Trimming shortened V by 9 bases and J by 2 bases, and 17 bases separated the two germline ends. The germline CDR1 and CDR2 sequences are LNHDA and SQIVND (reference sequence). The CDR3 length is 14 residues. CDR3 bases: TGTGCCAGGTCGGAAGGGTTGGACACCTACGAGCAGTACTTC. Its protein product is CARSEGLDTYEQYF.

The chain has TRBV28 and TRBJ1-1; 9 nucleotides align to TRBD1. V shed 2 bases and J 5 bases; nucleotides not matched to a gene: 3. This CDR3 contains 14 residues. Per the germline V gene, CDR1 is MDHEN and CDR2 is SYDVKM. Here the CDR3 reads CASSLRQGGTEAFF. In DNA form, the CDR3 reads TGTGCCAGCAGTTTAAGACAGGGGGGGACTGAAGCTTTCTTT.

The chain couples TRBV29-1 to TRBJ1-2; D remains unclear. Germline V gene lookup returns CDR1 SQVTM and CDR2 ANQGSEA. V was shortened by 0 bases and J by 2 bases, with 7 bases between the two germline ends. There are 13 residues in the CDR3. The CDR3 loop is CSVEDGQNYGYTF. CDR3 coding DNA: TGCAGCGTTGAAGATGGCCAGAACTATGGCTACACCTTC. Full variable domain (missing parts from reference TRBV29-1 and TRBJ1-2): SAVISQKPSRDICQRGTSLTIQCQVDSQVTMMFWYRQQPGQSLTLIATANQGSEATYESGFVIDKFPISRPNLTFSTLTVSNMSPEDSSIYLCSVEDGQNYGYTFGSGTRLTVV.

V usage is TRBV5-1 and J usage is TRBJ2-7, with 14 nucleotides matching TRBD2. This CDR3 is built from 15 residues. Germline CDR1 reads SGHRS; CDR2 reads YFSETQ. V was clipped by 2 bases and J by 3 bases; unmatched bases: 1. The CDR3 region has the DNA TGCGCCAGCAGCTTCGGACTAGCGGGAGGCTACGAGCAGTACTTC. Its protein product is CASSFGLAGGYEQYF.

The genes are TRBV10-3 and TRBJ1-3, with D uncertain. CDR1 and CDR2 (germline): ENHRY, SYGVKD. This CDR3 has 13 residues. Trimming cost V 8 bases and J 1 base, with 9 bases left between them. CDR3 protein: CAIGRPSGNTIYF. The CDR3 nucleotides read TGTGCCATCGGACGGCCTTCTGGAAACACCATATATTTT.

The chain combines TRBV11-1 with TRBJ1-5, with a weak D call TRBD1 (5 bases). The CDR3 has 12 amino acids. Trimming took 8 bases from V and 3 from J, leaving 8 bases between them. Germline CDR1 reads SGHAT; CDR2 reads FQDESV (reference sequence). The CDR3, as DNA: TGTGCCAGCGGCAGGGACAATCAGCCCCAGCATTTT. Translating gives CASGRDNQPQHF.

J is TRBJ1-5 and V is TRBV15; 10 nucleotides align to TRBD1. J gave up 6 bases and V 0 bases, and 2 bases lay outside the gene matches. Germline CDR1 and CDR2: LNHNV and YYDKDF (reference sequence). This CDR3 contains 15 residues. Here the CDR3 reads CATSREDRGSQPQHF. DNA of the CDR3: TGTGCCACCAGCAGAGAGGACAGGGGGAGTCAGCCCCAGCATTTT.

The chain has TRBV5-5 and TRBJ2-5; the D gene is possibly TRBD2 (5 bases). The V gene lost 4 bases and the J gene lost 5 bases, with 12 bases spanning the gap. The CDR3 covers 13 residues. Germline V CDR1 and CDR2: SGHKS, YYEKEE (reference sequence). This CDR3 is CASSPAGGETQYF. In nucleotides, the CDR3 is TGTGCCAGCAGCCCCGCGGGCGGGGAGACCCAGTACTTC.

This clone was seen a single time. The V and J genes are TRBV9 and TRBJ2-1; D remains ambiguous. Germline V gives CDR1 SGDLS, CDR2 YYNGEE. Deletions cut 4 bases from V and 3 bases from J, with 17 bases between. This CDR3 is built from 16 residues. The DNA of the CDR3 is TGTGCCAGCAGCCCCCGGACCCAATATAACTACAATGAGCAGTTCTTC. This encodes CASSPRTQYNYNEQFF.

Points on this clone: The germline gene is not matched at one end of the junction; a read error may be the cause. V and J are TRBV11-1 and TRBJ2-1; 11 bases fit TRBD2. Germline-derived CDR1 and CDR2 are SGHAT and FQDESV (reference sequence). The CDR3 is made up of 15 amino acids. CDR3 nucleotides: TGTGCCAGCAGCGTAGCGGGAGGGCCGCACAATGAGCAGTTCTTC. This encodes CASSVAGGPHNEQFF.